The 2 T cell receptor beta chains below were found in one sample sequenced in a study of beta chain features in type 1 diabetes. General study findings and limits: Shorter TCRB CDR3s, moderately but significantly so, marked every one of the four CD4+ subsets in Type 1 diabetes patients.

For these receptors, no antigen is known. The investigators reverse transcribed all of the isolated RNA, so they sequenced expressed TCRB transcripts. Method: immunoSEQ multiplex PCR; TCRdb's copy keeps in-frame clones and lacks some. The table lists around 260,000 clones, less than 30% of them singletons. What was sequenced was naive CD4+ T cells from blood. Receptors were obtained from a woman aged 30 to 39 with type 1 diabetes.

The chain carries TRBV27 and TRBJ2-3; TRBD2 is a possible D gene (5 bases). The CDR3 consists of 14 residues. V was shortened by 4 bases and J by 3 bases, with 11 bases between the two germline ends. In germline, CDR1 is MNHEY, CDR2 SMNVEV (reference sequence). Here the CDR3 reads CASSWTTKTDTQYF. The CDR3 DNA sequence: TGTGCCAGCAGTTGGACGACTAAGACAGATACGCAGTATTTT.

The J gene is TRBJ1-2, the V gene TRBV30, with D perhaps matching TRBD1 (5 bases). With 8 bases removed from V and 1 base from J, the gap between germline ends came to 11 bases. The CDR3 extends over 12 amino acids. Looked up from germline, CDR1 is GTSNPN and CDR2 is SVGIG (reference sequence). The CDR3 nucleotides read TGTGCCCGGGCGCAGGGTAACTATGGCTACACCTTC. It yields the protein CARAQGNYGYTF.